Below, one T cell receptor beta chain is given with its context. This entry comes from a study of blood T cell repertoires in COVID-19. Clones were sequenced by immunoSEQ multiplex PCR, and TCRdb holds only the in-frame ones, with some missing. The sample shows 350,000 to 550,000 clones, 70% to 90% of them seen only once. This CDR3 has 15 residues. From germline, CDR1 is SGDLS and CDR2 YYNGEE. V trimming: 0 bases; J trimming: 4 bases; junction bases outside the gene matches: 6. The sequencing sample was made of PBMCs or T cells enriched from blood (not recorded which). The TCR originated in a woman aged 18-29 years with acute COVID-19. The chain is built from TRBV9 and TRBJ1-2, with 7 bases matching TRBD1. CDR3 residues: CASSVGEGASYGYTF. The CDR3 DNA reads as TGTGCCAGCAGCGTAGGTGAGGGGGCAAGCTATGGCTACACCTTC. Based on the CDR3 plus reference TRBV9 and TRBJ1-2, the full variable domain is DSGVTQTPKHLITATGQRVTLRCSPRSGDLSVYWYQQSLDQGLQFLIQYYNGEERAKGNILERFSAQQFPDLHSELNLSSLELGDSALYFCASSVGEGASYGYTFGSGTRLTVV.